This T cell receptor beta chain was obtained from a study of cytomegalovirus exposure and HLA in healthy donors. The CDR3 has 14 residues. The ends lost 6 bases at V and 5 bases at J; junction bases unmatched: 9. The V gene's germline CDR1 is SQVTM and CDR2 ANQGSEA. Amplification used 60 Vbeta primers and 13 Jbeta primers. Assay: immunoSEQ multiplex PCR; the TCRdb copy retains only in-frame clones and omits some. The sample has some 140,000 clones, 75% seen once. Specimen: PBMCs. The V gene is TRBV29-1, the J gene TRBJ2-5; 10 positions match TRBD2. This sequence was found in a man aged 30-40 years in good health and CMV-seronegative. CDR3 sequence reads: CSVERGGRGETQYF. CDR3 nucleotide sequence: TGCAGCGTGGAGCGGGGGGGCCGGGGGGAGACCCAGTACTTC.